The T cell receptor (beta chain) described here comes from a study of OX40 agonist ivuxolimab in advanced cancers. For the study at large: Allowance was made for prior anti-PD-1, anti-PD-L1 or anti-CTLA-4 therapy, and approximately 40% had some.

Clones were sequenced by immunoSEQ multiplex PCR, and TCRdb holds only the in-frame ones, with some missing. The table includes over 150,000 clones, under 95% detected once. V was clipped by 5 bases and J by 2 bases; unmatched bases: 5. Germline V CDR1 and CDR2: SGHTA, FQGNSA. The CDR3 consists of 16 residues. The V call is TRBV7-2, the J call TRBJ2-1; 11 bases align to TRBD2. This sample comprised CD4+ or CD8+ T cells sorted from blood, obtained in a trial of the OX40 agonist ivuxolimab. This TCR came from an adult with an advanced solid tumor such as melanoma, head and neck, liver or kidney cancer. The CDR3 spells CASSANSGGAYNEQFF. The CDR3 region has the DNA TGTGCCAGCAGCGCCAATAGCGGGGGGGCCTACAATGAGCAGTTCTTC. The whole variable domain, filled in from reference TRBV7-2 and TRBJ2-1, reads GAGVSQSPSNKVTEKGKDVELRCDPISGHTALYWYRQSLGQGLEFLIYFQGNSAPDKSGLPSDRFSAERTGGSVSTLTIQRTQQEDSAVYLCASSANSGGAYNEQFFGPGTRLTVL.